Below are 13 T cell receptor beta chains sequenced from a single sample in a study of OX40 agonist ivuxolimab in advanced cancers. The library was made by the immunoSEQ multiplex PCR assay. This is the immuneACCESS table as TCRdb keeps it, with only in-frame sequences that have V and J called. A part of the clones is gone; compared with another copy, unresolved V genes explain less than half, and the rest is unexplained. Here the sample has about 35,000 clones; roughly 89% occur a single time. The biggest ten clones account for less than 2% of the sample. Sequences were derived from CD4+ or CD8+ T cells sorted from blood, sampled in a trial of the OX40 agonist ivuxolimab. All receptors derive from an adult with an advanced solid tumor such as melanoma, head and neck, liver or kidney cancer.

This clone was detected once. The genes are TRBV4-1 and TRBJ2-1; TRBD1 matches at 7 bases. This CDR3 contains 17 residues. V shed 0 bases, J shed 5 bases, and the junction held 10 bases outside the gene matches. The germline V gene has CDR1 MGHRA and CDR2 YSYEKL. CDR3 nucleotides: TGCGCCAGCAGCCAAGATAGTAGACAGGGAGTTCACAATGAGCAGTTCTTC. This gives the protein CASSQDSRQGVHNEQFF.

CDR3 in DNA: TGTGCCATCAGTGAGTCATCAGGGCGGAACACTGAAGCTTTCTTT. It codes for CAISESSGRNTEAFF. The chain is built from TRBV10-3 and TRBJ1-1, with D possibly matching TRBD1 (5 bases). The CDR3 has 15 amino acids. Germline V gives CDR1 ENHRY, CDR2 SYGVKD. V was pared by 0 bases and J by 1 base, with 9 bases between.

The chain carries TRBV6-1 and TRBJ1-2; D uncertain. Trimming took 2 bases from V and 2 from J, leaving 9 bases between them. Germline V CDR1 and CDR2: MNHNS, SASEGT. CDR3 length equals 14 residues. The CDR3: CASSELGLNYGYTF. The CDR3 region has the DNA TGTGCCAGCAGTGAACTAGGACTCAACTATGGCTACACCTTC.

The sample holds one count of this clone. V is TRBV28 and J is TRBJ2-7, with TRBD1 as a possible D gene (5 bases). Germline V gene sequence: CDR1 MDHEN, CDR2 SYDVKM. CDR3 length: 13 residues. V lost 2 bases and J 3 bases, leaving 8 bases between the germline ends. CDR3 residues: CASSLGALYEQYF. The CDR3 DNA is TGTGCCAGCAGTTTAGGGGCCCTCTACGAGCAGTACTTC.

This chain uses TRBV6-1 with TRBJ1-2; 7 positions agree with TRBD1. Trimming cost V 8 bases and J 4 bases; bases outside gene matches: 7. Looked up from germline, CDR1 is MNHNS and CDR2 is SASEGT. The CDR3 has 13 amino acids. CDR3 loop: CASVTGTAYGYTF. DNA for the CDR3: TGTGCCAGCGTCACGGGGACAGCCTATGGCTACACCTTC.

The DNA for the CDR3 is TGTGCCACCAGCGGGAGGGCGTTCACAGATACGCAGTATTTT. Translation: CATSGRAFTDTQYF. The V gene is TRBV15, the J gene TRBJ2-3, with 7 bases aligning to TRBD2. After removal of 5 bases from V and 2 bases from J, the junction contained 4 bases not matched to a gene. Germline loops: CDR1 LNHNV, CDR2 YYDKDF (reference sequence). There are 14 residues in the CDR3.

The chain has TRBV7-9 and TRBJ1-1; D not certain. The V gene's germline CDR1 is SEHNR and CDR2 FQNEAQ (reference sequence). Trimming shortened V by 5 bases and J by 3 bases, and 4 bases separated the two germline ends. This CDR3 comprises 11 residues. The CDR3 loop is CASSQYTEAFF. Written as DNA, the CDR3 is TGTGCCAGCAGCCAATACACTGAAGCTTTCTTT.

V gene TRBV9 combines with J gene TRBJ1-1; 12 nucleotides line up with TRBD1. The J segment lost 1 base and the V segment lost 0 bases, leaving 4 bases of the junction unmatched. This CDR3 region has 17 residues. From germline, CDR1 is SGDLS and CDR2 YYNGEE. In DNA, the CDR3 is TGTGCCAGCAGCGTAGTAGGGACAGGGGGCTGGAACACTGAAGCTTTCTTT. Its protein product is CASSVVGTGGWNTEAFF.

This chain connects TRBV28 to TRBJ1-5; D not certain. V was shortened by 5 bases and J by 1 base, with 12 bases between the two germline ends. Per germline, CDR1 MDHEN and CDR2 SYDVKM. The CDR3 sequence is 15 residues long. The CDR3 loop is CASSKGLGSNQPQHF. The CDR3 nucleotides read TGTGCCAGCAGTAAAGGATTGGGAAGCAATCAGCCCCAGCATTTT. Complete variable domain (other parts from reference TRBV28 and TRBJ1-5): DVKVTQSSRYLVKRTGEKVFLECVQDMDHENMFWYRQDPGLGLRLIYFSYDVKMKEKGDIPEGYSVSREKKERFSLILESASTNQTSMYLCASSKGLGSNQPQHFGDGTRLSIL.

The chain has TRBV9 and TRBJ2-2, with 8 bases fitting TRBD2. This CDR3 spans 16 amino acids. Trimming took 0 bases from V and 2 from J; bases not matched to a gene: 3. Germline V CDR1 and CDR2: SGDLS, YYNGEE. The CDR3 DNA sequence: TGTGCCAGCAGCGTAGAAGCGGGAGCAAACACCGGGGAGCTGTTTTTT. Translated, it gives CASSVEAGANTGELFF.

The chain links TRBV5-4 to TRBJ2-5; 14 bases fit TRBD2. CDR3 length: 15 amino acids. Per the germline V gene, CDR1 is SGHNT and CDR2 is YYREEE (reference sequence). The J segment lost 4 bases and the V segment lost 2 bases, leaving 1 base of the junction unmatched. This chain's CDR3 is CASSLGTSGGETQYF. As DNA, the CDR3 is TGTGCCAGCAGCTTAGGGACTAGCGGGGGAGAGACCCAGTACTTC.

The CDR3 here is CASSLAGSGAQPQHF. In DNA, the CDR3 is TGTGCCAGTAGTCTCGCCGGGTCAGGGGCTCAGCCCCAGCATTTT. The V gene is TRBV19, the J gene TRBJ1-5; maybe TRBD1 (6 bases). CDR3 length: 15 amino acids. Germline lookup yields CDR1 LNHDA and CDR2 SQIVND (reference sequence). With 5 bases removed from V and 6 bases from J, the gap between germline ends came to 17 bases.

V is TRBV5-1 and J is TRBJ2-3, with D tentatively TRBD2 (6 bases). CDR3 length equals 15 residues. The germline V and J ends were trimmed by 2 bases and 4 bases, with 14 bases remaining between them. Germline CDR1 is SGHRS and CDR2 is YFSETQ. The CDR3 loop is CASSFQAGLADTQYF. The DNA of the CDR3 is TGCGCCAGCAGCTTTCAAGCGGGTCTCGCAGATACGCAGTATTTT. Full variable domain (outside the CDR3, taken from reference TRBV5-1 and TRBJ2-3): KAGVTQTPRYLIKTRGQQVTLSCSPISGHRSVSWYQQTPGQGLQFLFEYFSETQRNKGNFPGRFSGRQFSNSRSEMNVSTLELGDSALYLCASSFQAGLADTQYFGPGTRLTVL.